This passage covers 9 T cell receptor beta chains from one sample sequenced in a study of regulatory T cells in long-lasting Graves disease. Documented time point: newly diagnosed GD, antithyroid drugs for less than 3 months. Construction of the TCR library relied on RNA isolated from PBMCs. Library construction for TCR beta used iRepertoire HTBI primers and Arm-PCR of CDR3 regions. TCRdb re-called the multiplex PCR reads with MiXCR, one entry per CDR3 protein. The sample lists 540,000 or so distinct CDR3 sequences, less than 15% occurring once. These data were likewise used in another study, on T cells in Graves' hyperthyroidism and ophthalmopathy.

Specimen: peripheral blood mononuclear cells (PBMCs), collected at new diagnosis, from a patient treated with antithyroid drugs. These receptors were taken from a man aged 25 to 45 with Graves disease.

The chain is built from TRBV2 and TRBJ2-5; 10 nucleotides match TRBD2. Trimming removed 2 bases from V and 5 bases from J; junction bases left unmatched: 2. There are 14 residues in the CDR3. Per germline, CDR1 SNHLY and CDR2 FYNNEI. The CDR3 sequence: CASSELAGVETQYF. The CDR3 DNA follows: TGTGCCAGCAGTGAACTAGCGGGAGTGGAGACCCAGTACTTC.

The genes are TRBV7-6 and TRBJ2-5; 11 bases agree with TRBD2. Germline V gene data show CDR1 as SGHVS and CDR2 as FNYEAQ. With 2 bases clipped from V and 5 bases from J, the junction kept 13 bases outside the gene matches. CDR3 length: 18 residues. The DNA of the CDR3 is TGTGCCAGCAGCTTATCGTGGGGGCTAGCGGGAGGAGGGGAGACCCAGTACTTC. Its protein is CASSLSWGLAGGGETQYF.

This clonotype was observed at least ten times. J is TRBJ2-5 and V is TRBV20-1; weak D call: TRBD2 (5 bases). The CDR3 runs 14 residues. V gave up 0 bases and J gave up 1 base, with 9 bases separating them. Germline V gene data show CDR1 as DFQATT and CDR2 as SNEGSKA (reference sequence). CDR3 residues: CSARDWRSQETQYF. CDR3 in DNA: TGCAGTGCTAGAGACTGGAGGAGCCAAGAGACCCAGTACTTC.

This clonotype was observed a single time. A far larger clone differs by one base, so this is likely a read error. The rearrangement uses TRBV18 and TRBJ2-1; D not resolved. Germline V CDR1 and CDR2: KGHSH, LQKENI. Trimming stripped 2 bases from V and 13 bases from J, with 12 bases between. This CDR3 region has 12 residues. CDR3 in amino acids: CASSPSRETQFF. Written as DNA, the CDR3 is TGTGCCAGCTCACCAAGTAGAGAGACCCAGTTCTTC.

Many counts were recorded for this clonotype. The chain employs TRBV11-2 and TRBJ2-1; possibly TRBD2 for D (6 bases). The V and J ends lost 6 bases and 5 bases respectively, with 17 bases between them. Germline V gene lookup returns CDR1 SGHAT and CDR2 FQNNGV. The CDR3 is 15 amino acids. CDR3 residues: CASRTWTNTNNEQFF. CDR3 nucleotides: TGTGCCAGCAGGACCTGGACTAACACTAACAATGAGCAGTTCTTC.

This clonotype was seen a few times. V is TRBV11-2 and J is TRBJ2-1, with 10 bases fitting TRBD2. The CDR3 is 19 amino acids. With V trimmed by 5 bases and J by 0 bases, 13 bases remained unmatched. Germline V gives CDR1 SGHAT, CDR2 FQNNGV. Written as DNA, the CDR3 is TGTGCCAGCAGCGATGAAACCATAGCGGGAGGCCGCTCCTACAATGAGCAGTTCTTC. Translating gives CASSDETIAGGRSYNEQFF.

Many counts were recorded for this clonotype. J is TRBJ1-6 and V is TRBV12-3 or TRBV12-4, with D maybe TRBD1 (5 bases). The CDR3 extends over 15 amino acids. V was clipped by 5 bases and J by 10 bases, with 18 bases between them. The DNA of the CDR3 is TGTGCCAGCAGTCCGACTACCTCGGGGGGATCACCCCTCCACTTT. Translated, it gives CASSPTTSGGSPLHF.

At least ten counts were recorded for this clonotype. J is TRBJ2-3 and V is TRBV2; D uncertain. The CDR3 totals 13 residues. Trimming removed 8 bases from V and 1 base from J, with 10 bases in between. Germline V gives CDR1 SNHLY, CDR2 FYNNEI. The CDR3, as DNA: TGTGCCAGCGAGCCCAGCGGCACAGATACGCAGTATTTT. It translates to CASEPSGTDTQYF.

There are many counts of this clonotype. The gene calls are TRBV7-2 and TRBJ2-3, with no clear D. Deletions cut 2 bases from V and 0 bases from J, with 6 bases between. CDR3 size: 14 residues. Germline V gene lookup returns CDR1 SGHTA and CDR2 FQGNSA. CDR3 in amino acids: CASSLSTSTDTQYF. The DNA of the CDR3 is TGTGCCAGCAGCTTATCGACAAGCACAGATACGCAGTATTTT.